A selection of T cell receptor beta chains follows, all from one sample in a study of shared clonotypes between healthy human individuals. Sequencing used immunoSEQ multiplex PCR; TCRdb keeps in-frame clones, though not all of them. Among about 680,000 clones listed, approximately 90% were seen once. Sample: naive CD8+ T cells sorted from blood. These receptors came from a man aged 30-40 years in good health. Each CDR3 is given without its conserved first and last residue.

TRBV6-5,TRBJ1-2,ASSSGTLNYGYT
TRBV11-2,TRBJ2-3,ASSLRAISTDTQY
TRBV28,TRBJ2-7,ASSLAGGTERGSYEQY
TRBV7-9,TRBJ2-1,ASSRTRSI
TRBV29-1,TRBJ2-4,SVEAPDSQNIQY
TRBV11-2,TRBJ1-1,ASSLFGEMIMNTEAF
TRBV9,TRBJ1-6,ASSVQGGDRNSPLH
TRBV9,TRBJ2-1,ASSVDGGALYNEQF
TRBV7-6,TRBJ1-4,ASSLARPEGNEKLF
TRBV27,.,ASSLSLLRGRYEQY
TRBV10-1,TRBJ2-5,ASSETPGAQETQY
TRBV27,TRBJ1-2,ASSPGGNYGYT
TRBV18,TRBJ2-2,ASSPPRGRNTGELF
TRBV27,TRBJ1-5,ATAGRGAVNQPQH
TRBV25-1,TRBJ2-4,ARWRGLRVAKNIQY
TRBV19,TRBJ1-1,AARTGTSEAF
TRBV5-1,TRBJ2-3,ASSFSPADTQY
TRBV7-8,TRBJ1-5,ASSLGTGWNQPQH
TRBV27,TRBJ2-7,ASSPGGTGVYEQY
TRBV5-6,TRBJ1-3,ASSYRDSSDFRGNTIY
TRBV6-1,TRBJ2-7,ASSEVPGYGHEQY
TRBV2,TRBJ2-7,ASSEYWEQY
TRBV27,TRBJ1-2,ASSLSGNYGYT
TRBV30,TRBJ1-2,AWSSGLMTGESYGYT
TRBV28,TRBJ1-5,ASTSRDRVNQPQH
TRBV11-2,TRBJ2-7,ASSPGVPPLQY
TRBV27,TRBJ1-5,ASSPSYMGYDQPQH
TRBV14,TRBJ2-3,ASSLRTSVSDTQY